What follows are 14 T cell receptor beta chains derived from one specimen sequenced in a study of blood T cell repertoires in COVID-19. Only in-frame clones appear in the TCRdb table, and some are missing; sequencing was by immunoSEQ multiplex PCR. Found here are 150,000 or so clones, 75% to 90% of them singletons; the top ten hold roughly 13%. Sequencing input: peripheral blood. The receptors shown here come from a man in his late teens or twenties with COVID-19, enrolled during active disease.

The chain uses TRBV27 and TRBJ2-1, with 10 bases lining up with TRBD1. With 4 bases clipped from V and 9 bases from J, the junction kept 6 bases outside the gene matches. The CDR3 contains 14 residues. CDR1 and CDR2 (germline): MNHEY, SMNVEV (reference sequence). CDR3 nucleotide sequence: TGTGCCAGCAGTTCCGGGACAGGGGCTTCTGAGCAGTTCTTC. Residues: CASSSGTGASEQFF.

The genes are TRBV27 and TRBJ2-1, with TRBD2 matching over 7 bases. The V gene end was trimmed by 8 bases and the J gene end by 7 bases; junction bases not matched to a gene: 11. Germline CDR1 is MNHEY and CDR2 is SMNVEV (reference sequence). The CDR3 covers 14 residues. The CDR3 nucleotides read TGTGCCAGCGTACTCCGGGGAGGGCTGAATGAGCAGTTCTTC. As protein: CASVLRGGLNEQFF.

The chain uses TRBV10-1 and TRBJ2-1; possibly TRBD2 for D (6 bases). The CDR3 totals 13 residues. Trimming took off 5 bases at V and 7 bases at J, with 12 bases between the two ends. The germline gives CDR1 WNHNN, CDR2 SYGVQD (reference sequence). The CDR3 region has the DNA TGCGCCAGCAGTCGGGAGATCGGGAATGAGCAGTTCTTC. This translates into CASSREIGNEQFF.

The chain employs TRBV28 and TRBJ2-7; 8 nucleotides line up with TRBD1. The V gene end was trimmed by 2 bases and the J gene end by 5 bases; junction bases not matched to a gene: 8. This CDR3 spans 15 amino acids. Germline-derived CDR1 and CDR2 are MDHEN and SYDVKM. DNA for the CDR3: TGTGCCAGCAGTTTAGATCAGGGGGCTCTAGACGAGCAGTACTTC. As protein: CASSLDQGALDEQYF.

The rearrangement joins TRBV6-5 to TRBJ2-5, with 7 nucleotides matching TRBD1. This CDR3 has 15 amino acids. Trimming cost V 1 base and J 3 bases; bases outside gene matches: 5. Germline values: CDR1 MNHEY, CDR2 SVGAGI. CDR3 DNA sequence: TGTGCCAGCAGTTACTGGAGACAGGGAGAAGAGACCCAGTACTTC. Its protein product is CASSYWRQGEETQYF.

This clone showed up just once. The chain links TRBV4-1 to TRBJ1-1; TRBD1 matches at 7 bases. Germline CDR1 and CDR2: MGHRA and YSYEKL. Trimming removed 0 bases from V and 7 bases from J; junction bases left unmatched: 5. The CDR3 has 14 amino acids. CDR3 DNA: TGCGCCAGCAGCCAAGATGGAGGGGGCCTTGAAGCTTTCTTT. Translation: CASSQDGGGLEAFF.

The V call is TRBV27, the J call TRBJ2-5, with D unresolved. The CDR3 contains 13 residues. In germline, CDR1 is MNHEY, CDR2 SMNVEV (reference sequence). The germline V and J ends were trimmed by 1 base and 4 bases, with 7 bases remaining between them. The CDR3 coding sequence is TGTGCCAGCAGTTTATACCTCAGAGAGACCCAGTACTTC. Protein sequence: CASSLYLRETQYF.

The chain joins TRBV15 to TRBJ2-2, with 8 nucleotides matching TRBD2. CDR1 and CDR2 from the germline V gene are LNHNV and YYDKDF (reference sequence). J was trimmed by 4 bases and V by 5 bases; bases with no gene match: 3. This CDR3 is 14 amino acids long. CDR3 nucleotides: TGTGCCACCAGCCGGGGGGGGAGCACCGGGGAGCTGTTTTTT. It translates to CATSRGGSTGELFF.

This chain links TRBV4-1 with TRBJ2-3; TRBD2 aligns across 8 bases. The trim removed 0 bases at V and 4 bases at J, leaving 6 bases unmatched. The CDR3 contains 16 residues. Germline values: CDR1 MGHRA, CDR2 YSYEKL. The CDR3 region is CASSQEIELAADTQYF. CDR3 nucleotide sequence: TGCGCCAGCAGCCAAGAGATCGAACTAGCGGCAGATACGCAGTATTTT.

This clone appeared a single time. J is TRBJ2-7 and V is TRBV28; 16 bases match TRBD2. There are 20 residues in the CDR3. The trim removed 8 bases at V and 2 bases at J, leaving 18 bases unmatched. Per the germline V gene, CDR1 is MDHEN and CDR2 is SYDVKM. The CDR3 sequence is CASDPRRGSGTSGRAYEQYF. CDR3 nucleotide sequence: TGTGCCAGCGACCCCAGGCGGGGCTCTGGGACTAGCGGGAGGGCCTACGAGCAGTACTTC.

J is TRBJ2-5 and V is TRBV30; a possible D gene is TRBD1 (6 bases). In germline, CDR1 is GTSNPN, CDR2 SVGIG (reference sequence). CDR3 length: 14 residues. Between the trimmed V and J ends, which lost 2 bases and 2 bases, there was a span of 12 bases. As DNA, the CDR3 is TGTGCCTGGAGTTCCACAGGGTTACAAGAGACCCAGTACTTC. This translates into CAWSSTGLQETQYF.

The chain combines TRBV13 with TRBJ1-1; D is unclear. V lost 0 bases, J lost 9 bases, and 14 bases lay in between. Germline loops: CDR1 PRHDT, CDR2 FYEKMQ (reference sequence). This CDR3 has 14 residues. CDR3 amino acids: CASSLGRGVLKAFF. The CDR3 DNA sequence: TGTGCCAGCAGCTTAGGCCGCGGGGTGTTGAAAGCTTTCTTT.

This chain connects TRBV10-1 to TRBJ2-7, with 8 bases identical to TRBD2. This CDR3 region has 15 residues. Per germline, CDR1 WNHNN and CDR2 SYGVQD (reference sequence). J gave up 7 bases and V 0 bases, and 8 bases lay outside the gene matches. The CDR3 loop reads CASSESTSGRGEQYF. CDR3 DNA: TGCGCCAGCAGTGAGTCTACCAGCGGGAGAGGGGAGCAGTACTTC.

This chain uses TRBV28 with TRBJ2-7; 10 bases are shared with TRBD2. The CDR3 consists of 16 residues. In germline, CDR1 is MDHEN, CDR2 SYDVKM. With V trimmed by 8 bases and J by 1 base, 11 bases remained unmatched. CDR3 loop: CASEPQRGGGSYEQYF. The DNA for the CDR3 is TGTGCCAGCGAACCCCAGCGGGGGGGCGGGTCCTACGAGCAGTACTTC.